The clone carrying this TCR beta chain has a single count. What it recognizes is unknown. Losses at the gene ends were 3 bases for V and 3 bases for J; bases not matched to a gene: 11. Germline loops: CDR1 SGHNT, CDR2 YYREEE (reference sequence). The CDR3 spans 17 residues. The data stem from a study of cytomegalovirus exposure and HLA in healthy donors. The PCR employed 60 Vbeta primers together with 13 Jbeta primers. Measured with immunoSEQ multiplex PCR; TCRdb has only the in-frame clones, and not every one. The repertoire holds 95,000 to 150,000 clones, less than 90% seen once, with around 19% in the top ten. Whole-study findings and limits: Earlier findings revealed that most TCR beta V segments proved productive either about 87% or about 30% of the time. Fewer N-insertions than the roughly 600-donor mean were reportedly shown by an Asian-associated ancestry cluster in a later analysis.

This clonotype originated in a man aged 18 to 35 in good health and CMV-seropositive. The rearrangement joins TRBV5-4 to TRBJ2-7; 11 positions agree with TRBD2. What was sequenced was PBMCs. The CDR3 sequence is CASSSGLAGWGSYEQYF. In DNA, the CDR3 is TGTGCCAGCAGCTCCGGACTAGCGGGTTGGGGGAGCTACGAGCAGTACTTC.